This T cell receptor (beta chain) came from a study of naive and memory T cell subsets. Findings and caveats of the study: Findings for naive and memory subsets could not be checked against ground truth. Over 90% of naive TCR sequences appeared only once, unlike memory subsets.

An equimolar mix of two oligonucleotides served as the beta constant-region primer for TRBC1 and TRBC2. Ligation attached a single-stranded oligonucleotide with a 12-nucleotide UMI and the SP2 primer to the cDNA 3' end. One entry per CDR3 protein results from TCRdb running MiXCR on the UMI-ligation and nested PCR reads. The sample records about 85,000 distinct CDR3 sequences, around 12% being singletons. There are 14 residues in the CDR3. CDR1 is SGHRS and CDR2 is YFSETQ in the germline V gene. Trimming cost V 0 bases and J 4 bases, with 11 bases left between them. CD8 T cells were positively selected from what remained after CD4 positive selection. Concerning this clonotype: Its antigen remains unidentified.

The TCR comes from a human donor in good health. The chain is built from TRBV5-1 and TRBJ2-7; D unclear. Sequencing was carried out using central memory CD4+ T cells from blood. The CDR3 protein is CASSLDPVGYEQYF. The CDR3 nucleotides are TGCGCCAGCAGCTTGGACCCGGTAGGTTACGAGCAGTACTTC.